This T cell receptor (beta chain) was recorded in a study of read filtering for tumor transcriptome and immune sequencing. Study outcomes and limitations: This fraction held mixed bone marrow immune cells after CD138-negative sorting.

This CDR3 spans 13 amino acids. Germline V gene sequence: CDR1 SNHLY, CDR2 FYNNEI. Trimming took off 0 bases at V and 6 bases at J, with 9 bases between the two ends. From roughly 390 ng of RNA, a library with molecular barcoded alpha/delta and beta/gamma adaptors was made. TCRdb independently ran MiXCR on the reads; one entry per CDR3 protein. The sample lists about 62,000 distinct CDR3 sequences, around a fifth occurring once. This clonotype was picked up many times. Antigen specificity is unknown. The sequenced sample consisted of a population of CD138-negative cells sorted from bone marrow. J is TRBJ2-7 and V is TRBV2, with a possible D match to TRBD1 (5 bases). The sequence came from a donor at least 40 years old with multiple myeloma. As DNA, the CDR3 is TGTGCCAGCAGTGAAGCCATCAGGGTCGAGCAGTACTTC. Translating it yields CASSEAIRVEQYF. Together with reference TRBV2 and TRBJ2-7, the CDR3 gives the full variable domain: EPEVTQTPSHQVTQMGQEVILRCVPISNHLYFYWYRQILGQKVEFLVSFYNNEISEKSEIFDDQFSVERPDGSNFTLKIRSTKLEDSAMYFCASSEAIRVEQYFGPGTRLTVT.